Listed here are 10 T cell receptor beta chains from one sample, sequenced in a study of T-cell reconstitution after alpha-beta-depleted transplantation in children. Preparation of the TCRbeta library was carried out with unique molecular identifiers. TCRdb reprocessed the PCR reads with MiXCR, giving one entry per CDR3 protein. The sample contains some 200,000 distinct CDR3 sequences, roughly 8.3% of which appear only once. Material: PBMCs, mostly from graft donor cells, obtained 360 days after TCRalphabeta/CD19-depleted stem cell transplant. The receptors here all came from a male patient aged 2-15 years who had a stem cell transplant for acute myeloid leukemia, so the T cells may come from the graft donor.

This clonotype was detected many times. The chain carries TRBV12-3 or TRBV12-4 and TRBJ2-3, with 11 bases identical to TRBD2. V was clipped by 3 bases and J by 3 bases; unmatched bases: 2. The CDR3 loop spans 15 amino acids. As DNA, the CDR3 is TGTGCCAGCAGTTTTCTAGCGGGGGGAACAGATACGCAGTATTTT. This translates into CASSFLAGGTDTQYF.

In its sample, this clonotype was seen many times. This rearrangement joins TRBV10-3 to TRBJ1-2, with a weak D call TRBD1 (6 bases). CDR1 is ENHRY, CDR2 SYGVKD, per germline. The CDR3 covers 14 residues. Trimming took off 11 bases at V and 4 bases at J, with 20 bases between the two ends. The CDR3 DNA sequence: TGTGCCTCGAACGGACAGACGTCTTCCTATGGCTACACCTTC. It translates to CASNGQTSSYGYTF.

The V call is TRBV7-3, the J call TRBJ2-2; a possible D gene is TRBD1 (6 bases). Trimming shortened V by 5 bases and J by 4 bases, and 11 bases separated the two germline ends. Germline V CDR1 and CDR2: SGHTA, FQGTGA. The length of the CDR3 is 14 residues. CDR3 sequence: CASSRGHRTGELFF. The CDR3 DNA is TGTGCCAGCAGCCGGGGACACCGCACCGGGGAGCTGTTTTTT.

This clonotype was seen more than once but under ten times. The chain uses TRBV11-2 and TRBJ2-5; TRBD1 is a possible D gene (6 bases). Germline V gene sequence: CDR1 SGHAT, CDR2 FQNNGV. V dropped 4 bases and J dropped 2 bases, with 17 bases sitting between them. The CDR3 extends over 16 amino acids. The CDR3 bases are TGTGCCAGCAGCTCCTCGACCAGGACAGCGCAAGAGACCCAGTACTTC. It is translated as CASSSSTRTAQETQYF.

The chain links TRBV12-3 or TRBV12-4 to TRBJ1-5; no firm D call. The CDR3 loop spans 16 amino acids. Trimming shortened V by 5 bases and J by 6 bases, and 20 bases separated the two germline ends. CDR3 nucleotides: TGTGCCAGCAGTACCAAGCCCCGGTTGGCAGGTCAGCCCCAGCATTTT. Its protein product is CASSTKPRLAGQPQHF.

This rearrangement joins TRBV2 to TRBJ1-1; 8 bases are a match to TRBD1. V was pared by 6 bases and J by 1 base, with 4 bases of the junction left unmatched. The CDR3 extends over 14 amino acids. Germline-derived CDR1 and CDR2 are SNHLY and FYNNEI. The CDR3 sequence is CASSGRGRNTEAFF. The CDR3 bases are TGTGCCAGCAGCGGCAGGGGGCGGAACACTGAAGCTTTCTTT.

This chain uses TRBV28 with TRBJ1-1; D is ambiguous. This CDR3 spans 15 amino acids. CDR1 and CDR2 (germline): MDHEN, SYDVKM. Trimming took off 8 bases at V and 1 base at J, with 17 bases between the two ends. The CDR3 loop reads CASLTRRLSNTEAFF. The CDR3 nucleotides read TGTGCCAGCCTTACGCGCAGGTTGTCGAACACTGAAGCTTTCTTT.

V usage is TRBV5-1 and J usage is TRBJ1-1; D not resolved. V dropped 0 bases and J dropped 4 bases, with 13 bases sitting between them. In germline, CDR1 is SGHRS, CDR2 YFSETQ. CDR3 length equals 15 residues. Here the CDR3 DNA reads TGCGCCAGCAGCTTGGAATGGGGTATCGGCACTGAAGCTTTCTTT. It translates to CASSLEWGIGTEAFF.

The chain employs TRBV6-5 and TRBJ2-1; unclear D gene. Germline assignment: CDR1 MNHEY and CDR2 SVGAGI. The CDR3 runs 14 residues. V was trimmed by 6 bases and J by 1 base, leaving 10 bases between them. The CDR3 bases are TGTGCCAGCAGCCACGGACCTTCCTACAATGAGCAGTTCTTC. Protein sequence: CASSHGPSYNEQFF.

This clonotype has more than one count but fewer than ten. For the CDR3, the DNA is TGCAGTGCTTGCCCGGGACTTCTCACAGATACGCAGTATTTT. It translates to CSACPGLLTDTQYF. This chain connects TRBV20-1 to TRBJ2-3; D is perhaps TRBD2 (6 bases). The V gene lost 5 bases and the J gene lost 2 bases, with 14 bases spanning the gap. Germline V lookup: CDR1 DFQATT, CDR2 SNEGSKA (reference sequence). CDR3 length equals 14 residues.